This TCR beta chain was profiled in a study of response to subunit inactivated influenza vaccine (dated by TCRdb to the late 2010s). Study-wide context: To follow how T cells responded to a trivalent subunit inactivated influenza vaccine, the researchers relied on deep quantitative profiling of the T cell receptor repertoire.

The library was produced with RT-PCR. The instrument was an Illumina HiSeq 2500. Using fastp trimming at Q25 and MiXCR clonotype assembly, TCRdb reanalyzed the public sequencing data and kept in-frame beta chains. Each entry merges the rows of one CDR3 protein and shows their most common DNA and genes. Within this sample are roughly 500,000 distinct CDR3 sequences, with roughly 25% of them counted one time only. Clones ranked in the top ten supply 1.9% of the sample. The CDR3 sequence holds 13 residues, the cysteine and phenylalanine included. Solely the CDR3 DNA is kept, with 39 bases framed from the first base. Between the V and J ends, shortened by 8 bases and 4 bases respectively, the junction contains 11 bases. Regarding this clonotype: Its cognate antigen has yet to be identified. No base quality values were provided; no much bigger clone lies one nucleotide off.

Overall study outcomes, separate from this receptor: According to the authors, only a limited number of new T cells may be recruited by each seasonal influenza vaccination.

This chain is built from TRBV12-3 or TRBV12-4 and TRBJ2-2; the D gene is perhaps TRBD1, from 6 matching bases. Sequencing was performed on CD4+ T cells sorted from PBMCs, taken about 5 days after vaccination. The receptor was derived from a man in his forties or fifties who received an inactivated influenza vaccine. Donor details come from another sample of the same person, matched by shared clones. This receptor carries the CDR3 CASADRATGELFF. In nucleotides, the sequence is TGTGCCAGCGCGGACAGAGCCACCGGGGAGCTGTTTTTT.